This T cell receptor (beta chain) is drawn from a study of blood T cell repertoires in COVID-19. Overall study: Samples representing acute and convalescent COVID-19 were sourced from the United States, Italy and Spain. Nucleic acid was either cDNA or gDNA, and it came from T cells, B-cell-depleted T cells, or PBMCs.

The table came from immunoSEQ multiplex PCR; TCRdb's copy has only in-frame clones and leaves some out. The table includes roughly 40,000 clones, 86% detected once. The V gene end was trimmed by 6 bases and the J gene end by 2 bases; junction bases not matched to a gene: 5. CDR3 length equals 15 residues. The V gene's germline CDR1 is ENHRY and CDR2 SYGVKD. V and J are TRBV10-3 and TRBJ1-3; 9 nucleotides line up with TRBD1. The sequence was collected from a man aged 65 to 85 with acute or convalescent COVID-19. The material sequenced was peripheral blood. As DNA, the CDR3 is TGTGCCATCAGCGAGGACAGGGGCACTGGAAACACCATATATTTT. Amino acids: CAISEDRGTGNTIYF.